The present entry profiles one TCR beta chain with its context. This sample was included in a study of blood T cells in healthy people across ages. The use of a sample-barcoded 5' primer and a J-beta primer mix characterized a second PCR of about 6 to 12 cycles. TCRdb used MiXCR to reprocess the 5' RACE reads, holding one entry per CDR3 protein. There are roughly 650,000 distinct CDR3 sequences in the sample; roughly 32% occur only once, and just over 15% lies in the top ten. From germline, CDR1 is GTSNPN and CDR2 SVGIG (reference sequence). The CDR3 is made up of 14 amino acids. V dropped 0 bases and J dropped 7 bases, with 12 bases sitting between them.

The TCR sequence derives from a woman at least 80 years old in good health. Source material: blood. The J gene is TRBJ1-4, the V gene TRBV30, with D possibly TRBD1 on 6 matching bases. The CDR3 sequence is CAWSVRGGFEKLFF. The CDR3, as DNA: TGTGCCTGGAGTGTACGTGGGGGCTTTGAAAAACTGTTTTTT.